This TCR beta chain was retrieved from a study of cytomegalovirus exposure and HLA in healthy donors. Per the germline V gene, CDR1 is MGHRA and CDR2 is YSYEKL. The CDR3 consists of 19 residues. Trimming took 3 bases from V and 0 from J; bases not matched to a gene: 12. General study points: There were some public TCRs occurring in many donors, but most TCR sequences were rare.

Worth noting for this clone: What it binds is not known.

13 Jbeta primers and 60 Vbeta primers were used for the PCR. Profiling relied on immunoSEQ multiplex PCR, and the TCRdb table lists in-frame clones only, not all of them. The sample lists over 150,000 clones, around 79% occurring once. Material: PBMCs. The V and J genes are TRBV4-1 and TRBJ2-3; 10 bases align to TRBD2. This receptor was identified in a girl aged 10 to 17 in good health and CMV-seropositive. The CDR3: CASSQTIAGGVSSTDTQYF. The CDR3 DNA is TGCGCCAGCAGCCAGACGATAGCGGGGGGCGTTTCTAGCACAGATACGCAGTATTTT.